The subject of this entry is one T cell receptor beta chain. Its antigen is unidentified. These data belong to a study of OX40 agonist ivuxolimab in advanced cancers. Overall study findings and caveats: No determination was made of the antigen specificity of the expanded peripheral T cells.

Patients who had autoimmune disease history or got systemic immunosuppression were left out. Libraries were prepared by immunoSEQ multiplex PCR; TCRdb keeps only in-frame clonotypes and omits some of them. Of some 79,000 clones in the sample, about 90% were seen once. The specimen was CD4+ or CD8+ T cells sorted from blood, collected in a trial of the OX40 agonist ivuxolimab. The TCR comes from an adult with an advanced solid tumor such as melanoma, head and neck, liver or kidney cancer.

CDR3 DNA: TGTGCCAGCAGCTTAGGGAGGACTAGCGGGTTCCAAGAGACCCAGTACTTC. This encodes CASSLGRTSGFQETQYF. V gene TRBV7-2 combines with J gene TRBJ2-5; 11 positions agree with TRBD2. Trimming cost V 1 base and J 1 base; bases outside gene matches: 5. The CDR3 runs to 17 residues. From germline, CDR1 is SGHTA and CDR2 FQGNSA.